What follows describes a single T cell receptor (beta chain). The record originates from a study of T cell responses to AZD1222 COVID-19 vaccine. Measured with immunoSEQ multiplex PCR; TCRdb has only the in-frame clones, and not every one. The sample includes 120,000 to 150,000 clones, about 92% of them seen just once. The germline gives CDR1 SEHNR, CDR2 FQNEAQ (reference sequence). This CDR3 has 14 amino acids. The V and J ends lost 4 bases and 1 base respectively, with 11 bases between them. This specimen consisted of peripheral blood, obtained on day 0 of MenACWY control vaccination. The rearrangement links TRBV7-9 to TRBJ2-7; D gene uncertain. This clonotype was obtained from an adult in good health. Written as DNA, the CDR3 is TGTGCCAGCAGCTCCGCGACGGCTTCCTACGAGCAGTACTTC. This translates into CASSSATASYEQYF.